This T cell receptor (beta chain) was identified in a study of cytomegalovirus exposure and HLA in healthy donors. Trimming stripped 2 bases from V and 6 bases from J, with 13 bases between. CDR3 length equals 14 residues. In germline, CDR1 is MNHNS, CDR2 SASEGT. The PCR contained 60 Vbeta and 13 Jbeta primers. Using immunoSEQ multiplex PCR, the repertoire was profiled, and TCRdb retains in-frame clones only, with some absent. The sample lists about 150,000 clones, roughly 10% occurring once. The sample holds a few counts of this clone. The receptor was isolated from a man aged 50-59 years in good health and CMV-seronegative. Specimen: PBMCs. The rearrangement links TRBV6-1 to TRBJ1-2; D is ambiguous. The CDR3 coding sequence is TGTGCCAGCAGTGAATGGGAGGTTGGGGATGGCTACACCTTC. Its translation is CASSEWEVGDGYTF.